The 25 T cell receptor beta chains reported below all come from one sample, sequenced in a study of T-cell reconstitution after alpha-beta-depleted transplantation in children. For TCRbeta, the library was prepared with unique molecular identifiers. TCRdb redid the calling of the PCR reads with MiXCR, one entry per CDR3 protein. The sample includes roughly 570,000 distinct CDR3 sequences, 27% of them seen just once. Sequencing used PBMCs, obtained before TCRalphabeta/CD19-depleted stem cell transplant. These TCRs come from a boy in the first two years of life with Wiskott-Aldrich syndrome, due to receive a stem cell transplant.

This clonotype showed up just a few times. The chain couples TRBV6-1 to TRBJ2-3, with TRBD1 identical over 7 bases. CDR3 size: 16 residues. From germline, CDR1 is MNHNS and CDR2 SASEGT. The junction had 14 bases not matched to a gene; V was cut back by 7 bases and J by 4 bases. Here the CDR3 reads CASNRPGQIVPDTQYF. In DNA, the CDR3 is TGTGCCAGCAACCGACCGGGACAGATCGTCCCAGATACGCAGTATTTT.

The CDR3 bases are TGTGCCATCAGTGCAACACCGGGACAGGGGGCGGTCTACGAGCAGTACTTC. Residues: CAISATPGQGAVYEQYF. The chain carries TRBV10-3 and TRBJ2-7, with 12 bases aligning to TRBD1. Per the germline V gene, CDR1 is ENHRY and CDR2 is SYGVKD. CDR3 length: 17 residues. Trimming cost V 4 bases and J 3 bases; bases outside gene matches: 10.

V gene TRBV12-3 or TRBV12-4 combines with J gene TRBJ1-4, with 7 nucleotides matching TRBD1. The CDR3 sequence is 15 residues long. The V gene end was trimmed by 3 bases and the J gene end by 5 bases; junction bases not matched to a gene: 6. In DNA, the CDR3 is TGTGCCAGCAGTTTGGTCAGGGGACAGAATGAAAAACTGTTTTTT. Protein product: CASSLVRGQNEKLFF.

This clonotype has more than one count but fewer than ten. This chain joins TRBV29-1 and TRBJ2-3; 12 bases map to TRBD2. Trimming took 6 bases from V and 1 from J; bases not matched to a gene: 2. This CDR3 comprises 14 residues. Germline loops: CDR1 SQVTM, CDR2 ANQGSEA. Here the CDR3 reads CSVRLAGGTDTQYF. CDR3 nucleotide sequence: TGCAGCGTACGACTAGCGGGAGGCACAGATACGCAGTATTTT.

This clonotype was recorded a few times. V and J are TRBV10-3 and TRBJ2-7, with D possibly TRBD2 on 6 matching bases. V lost 3 bases to trimming and J lost 0 bases, with 15 bases between them. CDR1 is ENHRY and CDR2 is SYGVKD in the germline V gene. The CDR3 has 16 amino acids. The CDR3 DNA is TGTGCCATCAGTGAACACCGGGACTCGAGCTCCTACGAGCAGTACTTC. It codes for CAISEHRDSSSYEQYF.

This clonotype has more than one count but fewer than ten. The V gene is TRBV27, the J gene TRBJ2-5; D is tentatively TRBD1 or TRBD2 (5 bases each). This CDR3 region has 15 residues. Looked up from germline, CDR1 is MNHEY and CDR2 is SMNVEV (reference sequence). V dropped 0 bases and J dropped 3 bases, with 11 bases sitting between them. CDR3 sequence: CASSLSWGSEETQYF. CDR3 bases: TGTGCCAGCAGTTTATCATGGGGGAGCGAAGAGACCCAGTACTTC.

This clonotype was observed a handful of times. This chain joins TRBV12-3 or TRBV12-4 and TRBJ2-4, with D tentatively TRBD1 (7 bases). The CDR3 has 16 amino acids. Trimming stripped 3 bases from V and 8 bases from J, with 20 bases between. The CDR3 here is CASSLGSPGGQDIQYF. Written as DNA, the CDR3 is TGTGCCAGCAGTTTGGGCTCCCCAGGGGGGCAGGACATTCAGTACTTC.

This clonotype was seen a few times. This chain connects TRBV7-2 to TRBJ1-2; D is perhaps TRBD1 (5 bases). V was shortened by 3 bases and J by 9 bases, with 26 bases between the two germline ends. The CDR3 extends over 17 amino acids. The V gene's germline CDR1 is SGHTA and CDR2 FQGNSA. CDR3: CASSFPTISGPEYSYTF. CDR3 bases: TGTGCCAGCAGCTTCCCGACGATCTCGGGACCCGAATACAGCTACACCTTC.

The chain uses TRBV12-3 or TRBV12-4 and TRBJ2-1; a possible D gene is TRBD2 (6 bases). Trimming removed 1 base at V and 3 bases at J, with 10 bases between. This CDR3 is built from 15 residues. The CDR3 DNA is TGTGCCAGCAGTTTAGAGGGGAGGTTCTACAATGAGCAGTTCTTC. Its translation: CASSLEGRFYNEQFF.

This clonotype showed up just a few times. V gene TRBV2 combines with J gene TRBJ2-3; 7 bases are a match to TRBD2. The CDR3 runs 17 residues. CDR1 SNHLY and CDR2 FYNNEI come from the germline V gene. The V and J ends lost 6 bases and 0 bases, in that order; junction bases with no gene match: 12. The CDR3 bases are TGTGCCAGCAGGCCTAGCGGAATTGCGTCTAGCACAGATACGCAGTATTTT. This encodes CASRPSGIASSTDTQYF.

The chain couples TRBV5-1 to TRBJ2-5, with D tentatively TRBD1 or TRBD2 (5 bases each). The CDR3 runs to 14 residues. Germline V gene data show CDR1 as SGHRS and CDR2 as YFSETQ. Trimming took off 1 base at V and 3 bases at J, with 10 bases between the two ends. The CDR3 nucleotides are TGCGCCAGCAGCTTGAAGGGACCAGAAGAGACCCAGTACTTC. Its protein is CASSLKGPEETQYF. Variable domain in full (rest from reference TRBV5-1 and TRBJ2-5): KAGVTQTPRYLIKTRGQQVTLSCSPISGHRSVSWYQQTPGQGLQFLFEYFSETQRNKGNFPGRFSGRQFSNSRSEMNVSTLELGDSALYLCASSLKGPEETQYFGPGTRLLVL.

This chain connects TRBV7-2 to TRBJ2-3, with a possible D match to TRBD2 (6 bases). The V end lost 0 bases, the J end lost 11 bases, and 12 bases lay between the germline ends. The CDR3 has 13 amino acids. In germline, CDR1 is SGHTA, CDR2 FQGNSA. The CDR3 protein is CASSLAIAGLQYF. The DNA of the CDR3 is TGTGCCAGCAGCTTAGCGATCGCGGGGTTGCAGTATTTT.

A few counts support this clonotype. This chain joins TRBV4-1 and TRBJ2-7; TRBD2 might be the D (6 bases). Germline assignment: CDR1 MGHRA and CDR2 YSYEKL. The CDR3 runs to 17 residues. With 0 bases removed from V and 2 bases from J, the gap between germline ends came to 17 bases. The CDR3 region has the DNA TGCGCCAGCAGCCAAGATCTGCTTCTAGCGAGTACCTACGAGCAGTACTTC. Translation: CASSQDLLLASTYEQYF.

This clonotype was observed a handful of times. The V gene is TRBV7-6, the J gene TRBJ2-7, with D perhaps matching TRBD1 (5 bases). The CDR3 is 13 amino acids. V shed 5 bases and J shed 3 bases, with 11 bases lying between them. The germline V gene encodes CDR1 SGHVS and CDR2 FNYEAQ. The CDR3, as DNA: TGTGCCAGCAGCCAGGACACCAACTACGAGCAGTACTTC. Its translation: CASSQDTNYEQYF.

Only one count was recorded for this clonotype. The rearrangement uses TRBV20-1 and TRBJ2-1, with 7 bases aligning to TRBD1. V was pared by 4 bases and J by 2 bases, with 8 bases of the junction left unmatched. CDR3 length: 15 amino acids. Germline assignment: CDR1 DFQATT and CDR2 SNEGSKA (reference sequence). The CDR3 DNA is TGCAGTGCTATCAAGACAGGGAAAGCCTACAATGAGCAGTTCTTC. It encodes CSAIKTGKAYNEQFF.

V is TRBV18 and J is TRBJ2-7; TRBD1 might be the D (5 bases). Germline lookup yields CDR1 KGHSH and CDR2 LQKENI. V gave up 5 bases and J gave up 2 bases, with 13 bases separating them. CDR3 length: 14 residues. CDR3 loop: CASSNGQGPYEQYF. As DNA, the CDR3 is TGTGCCAGCTCAAACGGACAAGGCCCCTACGAGCAGTACTTC.

This clonotype has a single count. V gene TRBV5-5 combines with J gene TRBJ1-1, with 7 nucleotides matching TRBD1. Unmatched junction bases numbered 12, after V lost 4 bases and J lost 3 bases. Germline lookup yields CDR1 SGHKS and CDR2 YYEKEE (reference sequence). CDR3 size: 16 residues. This chain's CDR3 is CASSPYFTGDYTEAFF. CDR3 in DNA: TGTGCCAGCAGCCCCTATTTCACAGGGGACTACACTGAAGCTTTCTTT.

This clonotype has a handful of counts. The chain recombines TRBV5-6 with TRBJ2-3, with a weak D call TRBD2 (6 bases). This CDR3 comprises 17 residues. Trimming stripped 0 bases from V and 2 bases from J, with 16 bases between. In germline, CDR1 is SGHDT, CDR2 YYEEEE. The CDR3 sequence is CASSLVGSVFITDTQYF. CDR3 bases: TGTGCCAGCAGCTTGGTCGGGAGTGTCTTTATCACAGATACGCAGTATTTT.

This clonotype was seen a handful of times. This chain links TRBV20-1 with TRBJ2-1; tentative D call: TRBD1 (5 bases). The ends were cut back, 4 bases at V and 3 bases at J, with 7 bases in the middle. This CDR3 is 12 amino acids long. The germline CDR1 and CDR2 sequences are DFQATT and SNEGSKA (reference sequence). DNA of the CDR3: TGCAGTGCTACGACAGTCTACAATGAGCAGTTCTTC. Translating it yields CSATTVYNEQFF.

The chain recombines TRBV20-1 with TRBJ2-2; D is perhaps TRBD2 (6 bases). The germline CDR1 and CDR2 sequences are DFQATT and SNEGSKA (reference sequence). Trimming removed 6 bases at V and 5 bases at J, with 13 bases between. The CDR3 sequence is 13 residues long. The CDR3 region has the DNA TGCAGTGCCCTGGGAGGAATTACCGGGGAGCTGTTTTTT. Protein: CSALGGITGELFF.

The gene calls are TRBV4-1 and TRBJ1-5, with unresolved D. The CDR3 runs 15 residues. Trimming removed 0 bases at V and 5 bases at J, with 11 bases between. Germline V gene lookup returns CDR1 MGHRA and CDR2 YSYEKL. In DNA, the CDR3 is TGCGCCAGCAGCCAAGACCCGGACGGCGATCAGCCCCAGCATTTT. Its protein product is CASSQDPDGDQPQHF.

V usage is TRBV28 and J usage is TRBJ1-5; D unresolved. This CDR3 has 15 residues. V lost 2 bases and J lost 1, with 9 bases in between. Germline CDR1 is MDHEN and CDR2 is SYDVKM. The CDR3 DNA is TGTGCCAGCAGTTTAAAGGGAGGGAGCAATCAGCCCCAGCATTTT. It encodes CASSLKGGSNQPQHF.

The chain uses TRBV27 and TRBJ2-3; D not certain. CDR1 and CDR2 (germline): MNHEY, SMNVEV (reference sequence). The CDR3 length is 14 residues. The ends were cut back, 3 bases at V and 2 bases at J, with 9 bases in the middle. DNA for the CDR3: TGTGCCAGCAGTTTCGTCCGCAACACAGATACGCAGTATTTT. Encoded protein: CASSFVRNTDTQYF.

This clonotype was observed a handful of times. This chain uses TRBV28 with TRBJ2-2, with 11 positions matching TRBD2. This CDR3 is 15 amino acids long. CDR1 is MDHEN and CDR2 is SYDVKM in the germline V gene. After removal of 7 bases from V and 0 bases from J, the junction contained 1 base not matched to a gene. CDR3 loop: CASTLAGANTGELFF. The CDR3 DNA reads TGTGCCAGCACACTAGCGGGAGCGAACACCGGGGAGCTGTTTTTT.

This clonotype came up a few times. The CDR3 loop reads CSTTSGRNEQFF. The CDR3 DNA is TGCAGCACCACTAGCGGGAGAAATGAGCAGTTCTTC. This chain uses TRBV29-1 with TRBJ2-1, with 11 positions matching TRBD2. CDR3 length: 12 amino acids. Per the germline V gene, CDR1 is SQVTM and CDR2 is ANQGSEA. V lost 8 bases, J lost 7 bases, and 4 bases stayed unmatched.